This entry lists 32 T cell receptor beta chains sequenced from one sample in a study of T cell responses to AZD1222 COVID-19 vaccine. Profiling relied on immunoSEQ multiplex PCR, and the TCRdb table lists in-frame clones only, not all of them. The data show about 170,000 clones, with around nine tenths seen just once and 0.95% to 1.1% held by the top ten. Sample: peripheral blood, taken 28 days after the second AZD1222 dose. The receptors stem from an adult who received the AZD1222 COVID-19 vaccine.

For the CDR3, the DNA is TGTGCCAGCAGAATTGGGGGGACCGTGGTCTACGAGCAGTACTTC. This codes for CASRIGGTVVYEQYF. This sequence joins TRBV6-5 and TRBJ2-7; maybe TRBD2 (6 bases). This CDR3 has 15 residues. Germline V gene lookup returns CDR1 MNHEY and CDR2 SVGAGI. Trimming stripped 6 bases from V and 3 bases from J, with 18 bases between.

V gene TRBV16 combines with J gene TRBJ1-1; 10 positions agree with TRBD1. Germline values: CDR1 KGHSY, CDR2 FQNENV. This CDR3 contains 16 residues. The V gene end was trimmed by 1 base and the J gene end by 1 base; junction bases not matched to a gene: 3. The CDR3 region is CASSQWGTGANTEAFF. DNA for the CDR3: TGTGCCAGCAGCCAATGGGGGACAGGGGCGAACACTGAAGCTTTCTTT.

This chain links TRBV6-5 with TRBJ1-4; D unresolved. The CDR3 sequence is 15 residues long. Germline V CDR1 and CDR2: MNHEY, SVGAGI. Trimming removed 0 bases from V and 12 bases from J, with 17 bases in between. CDR3 region: CASSYSIGMTAQLFF. CDR3 nucleotides: TGTGCCAGCAGTTACTCGATCGGGATGACGGCGCAACTGTTTTTT.

The chain carries TRBV11-2 and TRBJ2-1; 10 bases line up with TRBD2. The J segment lost 1 base and the V segment lost 5 bases, leaving 2 bases of the junction unmatched. The CDR3 has 15 amino acids. The germline gives CDR1 SGHAT, CDR2 FQNNGV. The CDR3 loop is CASSRTSGSYNEQFF. In DNA form, the CDR3 reads TGTGCCAGCAGCCGGACTAGCGGATCCTACAATGAGCAGTTCTTC.

The sample holds a few counts of this clone. The chain couples TRBV11-2 to TRBJ1-4; 9 positions agree with TRBD1. Per the germline V gene, CDR1 is SGHAT and CDR2 is FQNNGV. Trimming cost V 2 bases and J 6 bases; bases outside gene matches: 16. CDR3 length: 19 amino acids. In nucleotides, the CDR3 is TGTGCCAGCAGCTTATTTCCCGGGACAGGGAATAGAAGGGATGAAAAACTGTTTTTT. Translation: CASSLFPGTGNRRDEKLFF. Supplemented by reference TRBV11-2 and TRBJ1-4, the full variable domain reads EAGVAQSPRYKIIEKRQSVAFWCNPISGHATLYWYQQILGQGPKLLIQFQNNGVVDDSQLPKDRFSAERLKGVDSTLKIQPAKLEDSAVYLCASSLFPGTGNRRDEKLFFGSGTQLSVL.

This clone was seen just once. The chain links TRBV7-9 to TRBJ1-2; D remains ambiguous. The ends were cut back, 4 bases at V and 6 bases at J, with 6 bases in the middle. There are 11 residues in the CDR3. Germline lookup yields CDR1 SEHNR and CDR2 FQNEAQ (reference sequence). CDR3 amino acids: CASSSQDGYTF. CDR3 sequence (DNA): TGTGCCAGCAGCTCCCAGGATGGCTACACCTTC.

The chain links TRBV5-1 to TRBJ2-6; 9 positions agree with TRBD1. V trimming: 2 bases; J trimming: 1 base; junction bases outside the gene matches: 1. The CDR3 covers 16 residues. Germline V gene sequence: CDR1 SGHRS, CDR2 YFSETQ. This CDR3 reads CASSLQGASGANVLTF. The DNA for the CDR3 is TGCGCCAGCAGCTTACAGGGGGCTTCTGGGGCCAACGTCCTGACTTTC.

The chain has TRBV7-2 and TRBJ1-2; D unresolved. There are 12 residues in the CDR3. V shed 5 bases and J shed 8 bases, with 12 bases lying between them. CDR1 SGHTA and CDR2 FQGNSA come from the germline V gene. The CDR3 bases are TGTGCCAGCAGCAGGGTTTATGGGGGCTACACCTTC. Its translation: CASSRVYGGYTF.

The chain has TRBV7-8 and TRBJ2-3, with 10 bases matching TRBD2. The CDR3 covers 17 residues. Unmatched junction bases numbered 6, after V lost 1 base and J lost 2 bases. Germline CDR1 and CDR2: SGHVS and FQNEAQ. The CDR3 spells CASSLELAGLPTDTQYF. The CDR3 DNA sequence: TGTGCCAGCAGCTTAGAACTAGCGGGGCTCCCCACAGATACGCAGTATTTT.

This clone was seen once. This chain connects TRBV27 to TRBJ1-2; D is undetermined. This CDR3 region has 12 residues. The germline V gene has CDR1 MNHEY and CDR2 SMNVEV (reference sequence). The V end lost 11 bases, the J end lost 2 bases, and 12 bases lay between the germline ends. CDR3 loop: CAQQPVNYGYTF. The CDR3 DNA reads as TGTGCCCAGCAGCCCGTGAACTATGGCTACACCTTC.

V is TRBV19 and J is TRBJ2-3, with D tentatively TRBD1 (5 bases). The CDR3 consists of 14 residues. Germline V lookup: CDR1 LNHDA, CDR2 SQIVND (reference sequence). V lost 9 bases to trimming and J lost 2 bases, with 15 bases between them. CDR3 sequence (DNA): TGTGCCAGCTCCAGGGTCCTAAACACAGATACGCAGTATTTT. As protein: CASSRVLNTDTQYF. Full variable domain (rest looked up from reference TRBV19 and TRBJ2-3): DGGITQSPKYLFRKEGQNVTLSCEQNLNHDAMYWYRQDPGQGLRLIYYSQIVNDFQKGDIAEGYSVSREKKESFPLTVTSAQKNPTAFYLCASSRVLNTDTQYFGPGTRLTVL.

Only one count was recorded for this clone. This chain joins TRBV4-2 and TRBJ1-6, with D possibly being TRBD1 (6 bases). Germline V CDR1 and CDR2: LGHNA, YNFKEQ. This CDR3 is built from 15 residues. The germline V and J ends were trimmed by 0 bases and 8 bases, with 11 bases remaining between them. The CDR3 DNA follows: TGTGCCAGCAGCCAAGATGTCAGGGGAGATTCACCCCTCCACTTT. Translation: CASSQDVRGDSPLHF.

This chain links TRBV6-6 with TRBJ2-6; TRBD1 might be the D (6 bases). With 4 bases removed from V and 1 base from J, the gap between germline ends came to 11 bases. The CDR3 is 16 amino acids. Germline V CDR1 and CDR2: MNHNY, SVGAGI (reference sequence). CDR3 in DNA: TGTGCCAGCAGTTCAACCACAGGGTCTGGGGCCAACGTCCTGACTTTC. Amino acids: CASSSTTGSGANVLTF.

This clone was observed a single time. The rearrangement uses TRBV29-1 and TRBJ1-5; D is possibly TRBD1 (5 bases). CDR3 size: 11 residues. Germline V gene data show CDR1 as SQVTM and CDR2 as ANQGSEA. The ends were cut back, 7 bases at V and 7 bases at J, with 11 bases in the middle. The CDR3 DNA follows: TGCAGCGGGGGGGGGTCGCAGCCCCAGCATTTT. It specifies CSGGGSQPQHF. The full variable domain, its missing parts supplied by reference TRBV29-1 and TRBJ1-5, is SAVISQKPSRDICQRGTSLTIQCQVDSQVTMMFWYRQQPGQSLTLIATANQGSEATYESGFVIDKFPISRPNLTFSTLTVSNMSPEDSSIYLCSGGGSQPQHFGDGTRLSIL.

This clone appeared a few times. Other DNA sequences of this sample code for an identical CDR3. The genes are TRBV7-9 and TRBJ2-2, with D hard to call. The V end was cut by 5 bases, the J end by 1 base, with 5 bases between. The CDR3 is 13 residues long. In germline, CDR1 is SEHNR, CDR2 FQNEAQ (reference sequence). The CDR3 sequence is CASSRQNTGELFF. The CDR3 nucleotides are TGTGCCAGCAGCAGACAGAACACCGGGGAGCTGTTTTTT.

This clone was seen only a few times. This chain joins TRBV5-6 and TRBJ1-1; no reliable D call. CDR1 and CDR2 from the germline V gene are SGHDT and YYEEEE. The CDR3 totals 14 residues. Trimming stripped 2 bases from V and 3 bases from J, with 11 bases between. The CDR3 protein is CASSFSSVYTEAFF. CDR3 DNA: TGTGCCAGCAGCTTCTCAAGCGTTTACACTGAAGCTTTCTTT.

The V call is TRBV5-1, the J call TRBJ1-2; TRBD1 is a possible D gene (6 bases). Germline-derived CDR1 and CDR2 are SGHRS and YFSETQ. V lost 4 bases and J lost 4, with 14 bases in between. This CDR3 region has 14 residues. The CDR3 sequence: CASSERGAGYGYTF. As DNA, the CDR3 is TGCGCCAGCAGCGAAAGGGGGGCCGGCTATGGCTACACCTTC. The variable domain in full, completed from reference TRBV5-1 and TRBJ1-2, reads KAGVTQTPRYLIKTRGQQVTLSCSPISGHRSVSWYQQTPGQGLQFLFEYFSETQRNKGNFPGRFSGRQFSNSRSEMNVSTLELGDSALYLCASSERGAGYGYTFGSGTRLTVV.

This clone has only one observation. CDR3 bases: TGTGCCAGCAGCGTGGTAGGGAGCCACGAGCAGTACTTC. This encodes CASSVVGSHEQYF. V and J are TRBV7-9 and TRBJ2-7; possibly TRBD2 for D (5 bases). Germline V gives CDR1 SEHNR, CDR2 FQNEAQ (reference sequence). Trimming took off 5 bases at V and 5 bases at J, with 13 bases between the two ends. There are 13 residues in the CDR3.

V usage is TRBV4-2 and J usage is TRBJ2-3, with D maybe TRBD1 (6 bases). The CDR3 contains 15 residues. Trimming stripped 1 base from V and 3 bases from J, with 11 bases between. Per the germline V gene, CDR1 is LGHNA and CDR2 is YNFKEQ. This CDR3 reads CASSQVAGVTDTQYF. CDR3 in DNA: TGTGCCAGCAGCCAAGTCGCAGGGGTAACAGATACGCAGTATTTT.

The J gene is TRBJ2-1, the V gene TRBV9; 8 nucleotides agree with TRBD1. Germline CDR1 reads SGDLS; CDR2 reads YYNGEE. The CDR3 length is 16 residues. Trimming at V came to 3 bases and at J to 4 bases, leaving 9 bases not matched to a gene. Here the CDR3 reads CASSASGQGFYNEQFF. CDR3 sequence (DNA): TGTGCCAGCAGCGCCAGTGGACAGGGCTTTTACAATGAGCAGTTCTTC.

In this sample, this clone turned up once. V usage is TRBV7-9 and J usage is TRBJ2-1; 9 nucleotides match TRBD1. Germline loops: CDR1 SEHNR, CDR2 FQNEAQ (reference sequence). V lost 1 base, J lost 8 bases, and 3 bases stayed unmatched. The CDR3 is 14 residues long. The CDR3 DNA is TGTGCCAGCAGCTTAGGGACAGGGGACGATGAGCAGTTCTTC. It encodes CASSLGTGDDEQFF.

This chain uses TRBV3-1 (or the pseudogene TRBV3-2) with TRBJ1-2; D may be TRBD1 (6 bases). The CDR3 runs to 14 residues. Trimming took 4 bases from V and 5 from J, leaving 14 bases between them. CDR1 LGHDT and CDR2 YNNKEL come from the germline V gene (reference sequence). CDR3 loop: CASSPQTGGYGYTF. CDR3 nucleotide sequence: TGTGCCAGCAGCCCCCAGACAGGAGGATATGGCTACACCTTC.

This sequence joins TRBV12-3 or TRBV12-4 and TRBJ1-2; D is uncertain. V was trimmed by 5 bases and J by 4 bases, leaving 8 bases between them. The CDR3 totals 12 residues. CDR3 protein: CASSPRAYGYTF. In DNA form, the CDR3 reads TGTGCCAGCAGTCCTCGGGCCTATGGCTACACCTTC.

The chain joins TRBV6-2 or TRBV6-3 to TRBJ1-1; no clear D. The ends were cut back, 4 bases at V and 0 bases at J, with 18 bases in the middle. The CDR3 contains 17 residues. Germline V gives CDR1 MNHEY, CDR2 SVGEGT. The CDR3, as DNA: TGTGCCAGCAGTTGGCCTTCAAGGGTAGAACTGAACACTGAAGCTTTCTTT. This encodes CASSWPSRVELNTEAFF.

This chain links TRBV4-2 with TRBJ1-1; the match to TRBD1 covers 8 bases. Germline CDR1 and CDR2: LGHNA and YNFKEQ. V was clipped by 2 bases and J by 1 base; unmatched bases: 3. This CDR3 is built from 15 residues. CDR3 amino acids: CASSQLTGGNTEAFF. DNA of the CDR3: TGTGCCAGCAGCCAACTCACAGGGGGGAACACTGAAGCTTTCTTT.

This rearrangement joins TRBV6-2 or TRBV6-3 to TRBJ1-4, with TRBD1 identical over 7 bases. Germline-derived CDR1 and CDR2 are MNHEY and SVGEGT. This CDR3 spans 14 amino acids. Unmatched junction bases numbered 7, after V lost 5 bases and J lost 7 bases. CDR3 DNA: TGTGCCAGCAGTCGATGGGGACAGTTTGAAAAACTGTTTTTT. It encodes CASSRWGQFEKLFF.

J is TRBJ1-5 and V is TRBV5-8; D may be TRBD1 (5 bases). The germline V and J ends were trimmed by 0 bases and 2 bases, with 12 bases remaining between them. CDR1 is SGHTS, CDR2 YDEGEE, per germline. The CDR3 has 16 amino acids. The CDR3 loop reads CASSLGQITGNQPQHF. In nucleotides, the CDR3 is TGTGCCAGCAGCTTGGGACAGATAACTGGCAATCAGCCCCAGCATTTT.

CDR3 amino acids: CASSYLDSLANYGYTF. The CDR3, as DNA: TGTGCCAGCAGTTACCTAGACAGCTTAGCTAACTATGGCTACACCTTC. V and J are TRBV6-5 and TRBJ1-2; possibly TRBD1 for D (5 bases). Germline V gene sequence: CDR1 MNHEY, CDR2 SVGAGI. Trimming stripped 2 bases from V and 0 bases from J, with 13 bases between. The CDR3 sequence is 16 residues long.

A note on this clone: Distinct nucleotide sequences in the sample also encode this CDR3. The rearrangement links TRBV19 to TRBJ2-1; tentatively, D is TRBD2 (7 bases). CDR1 LNHDA and CDR2 SQIVND come from the germline V gene (reference sequence). This CDR3 comprises 14 residues. Between the trimmed V and J ends, which lost 4 bases and 4 bases, there was a span of 11 bases. The CDR3 here is CASSSGGLYNEQFF. The CDR3 DNA is TGTGCCAGTAGTAGCGGGGGCTTATACAATGAGCAGTTCTTC. Full variable domain (remainder filled in from reference TRBV19 and TRBJ2-1): DGGITQSPKYLFRKEGQNVTLSCEQNLNHDAMYWYRQDPGQGLRLIYYSQIVNDFQKGDIAEGYSVSREKKESFPLTVTSAQKNPTAFYLCASSSGGLYNEQFFGPGTRLTVL.

The J gene is TRBJ2-7, the V gene TRBV5-1; D remains unclear. Trimming left V 1 base short and J 2 bases short, with 10 bases between. From germline, CDR1 is SGHRS and CDR2 YFSETQ. There are 14 residues in the CDR3. CDR3 nucleotides: TGCGCCAGCAGCTTGTCACCCTCCACCTACGAGCAGTACTTC. Amino acid sequence: CASSLSPSTYEQYF.

The chain recombines TRBV4-2 with TRBJ1-2, with TRBD1 matching 7 bases. The CDR3 runs 16 residues. Germline CDR1 is LGHNA and CDR2 is YNFKEQ. Trimming removed 0 bases from V and 3 bases from J; junction bases left unmatched: 7. As DNA, the CDR3 is TGTGCCAGCAGCCAAGAGCGCAGGGGGGTATACTATGGCTACACCTTC. It is translated as CASSQERRGVYYGYTF.

V and J are TRBV2 and TRBJ1-1; D unclear. CDR3 size: 11 residues. CDR1 is SNHLY, CDR2 FYNNEI, per germline. The V end lost 9 bases, the J end lost 10 bases, and 15 bases lay between the germline ends. This CDR3 is CASKRDIGAFF. The CDR3 DNA reads as TGTGCCAGTAAGCGTGATATCGGAGCTTTCTTT.